This T cell receptor beta chain was captured in a study of shared clonotypes between healthy human individuals. Profiled with immunoSEQ multiplex PCR; TCRdb holds only in-frame clones, not every one. The sample holds about 1.1 million clones; around three quarters are singletons and the top ten take roughly 0.56%. This CDR3 region has 12 residues. Deletions cut 0 bases from V and 3 bases from J, with 3 bases between. Germline V gene data show CDR1 as GTSNPN and CDR2 as SVGIG (reference sequence). The clonotype comes from a young man in good health. Some clones in this sample may be carry-over from other donors' samples. Sequencing used memory CD4+ T cells from PBMCs. Regarding subset: CD45RA-negative fraction. This chain joins TRBV30 and TRBJ2-1, with D uncertain. CDR3 in DNA: TGTGCCTGGAGTGTCGTCTACAATGAGCAGTTCTTC. This codes for CAWSVVYNEQFF. The entire variable domain, with the rest obtained from reference TRBV30 and TRBJ2-1, is as follows: SQTIHQWPATLVQPVGSPLSLECTVEGTSNPNLYWYRQAAGRGLQLLFYSVGIGQISSEVPQNLSASRPQDRQFILSSKKLLLSDSGFYLCAWSVVYNEQFFGPGTRLTVL.